This is a list of T cell receptor beta chains from one sample in a study of a mutant IDH1 vaccine in newly diagnosed glioma. Sequencing was performed with immunoSEQ multiplex PCR; in TCRdb, only in-frame clones are kept and a portion is missing. Here the sample spans about 30,000 clones, over 75% being singletons. This specimen consisted of PBMCs, obtained from a glioma patient treated with radiotherapy, temozolomide or both. These receptors came from a man younger than 40 with glioma. The CDR3 runs from the conserved cysteine through the conserved F or W. The D gene is left open where the match is weak. Clone size is given for some rows only: seen once, a few or many times, or a class if the clone is expanded.

D | J | V | size | DNA | CDR3
TRBD1 | TRBJ1-1 | TRBV5-1 | few | TGCGCCAGCAGCCAGGGACAGGAGTACACTGAAGCTTTCTTT | CASSQGQEYTEAFF
NA | TRBJ2-2 | TRBV29-1 | NA | TGCAGCGTTGTAAGTGCCGGGGAGCTGTTTTTT | CSVVSAGELFF
NA | TRBJ1-6 | TRBV6-1 | NA | TGTGCCAGCAGTGAAGCCAGTTATAATTCACCCCTCCACTTT | CASSEASYNSPLHF
TRBD2 | TRBJ2-7 | TRBV15 | NA | TGTGCCACCAGCAGAGATCAAAGGGCTAGCGGGTATTCCTACGAGCAGTACTTC | CATSRDQRASGYSYEQYF
NA | TRBJ2-3 | TRBV9 | few | TGTGCCAGCAGCGTAGCGGGGCGGGCGGGAGATACGCAGTATTTT | CASSVAGRAGDTQYF
NA | TRBJ2-7 | TRBV9 | NA | TGTGCCAGCAGCGTAGGAGGAGGACTCATTAACGAGCAGTACTTC | CASSVGGGLINEQYF
TRBD1 | TRBJ1-4 | TRBV5-4 | NA | TGTGCCAGCCGGGACAGGGGGGGTGAAAAACTGTTTTTT | CASRDRGGEKLFF
TRBD1 | TRBJ2-5 | TRBV28 | NA | TGTGCCAGCAGTTTGTGGACAGGAGTACAAGAGACCCAGTACTTC | CASSLWTGVQETQYF
NA | TRBJ2-7 | TRBV7-2 | NA | TGTGCCAGCAGTTACTCCGGGACATCGGGCTACGAGCAGTACTTC | CASSYSGTSGYEQYF
TRBD1 | TRBJ2-1 | TRBV29-1 | NA | TGCAGCGTCAGAAAAACAGGGGGCTCCTACAATGAGCAGTTCTTC | CSVRKTGGSYNEQFF
NA | TRBJ1-5 | TRBV14 | NA | TGTGCCAGCAGGCTGACGGGGGCTAACCAGCCCCAGCATTTT | CASRLTGANQPQHF
NA | TRBJ2-2 | TRBV5-6 | NA | TGTGCCAGCAGCTTGGAGACAGTGGAAACCGGGGAGCTGTTTTTT | CASSLETVETGELFF
NA | TRBJ1-2 | TRBV6-5 | NA | TGTGCCAGCCAGTTAGGACTTAACTATGGCTACACCTTC | CASQLGLNYGYTF
TRBD2 | TRBJ2-1 | TRBV14 | NA | TGTGCCAGCAGCCCTGAGCGGGAGGCTCAGTTCTTC | CASSPEREAQFF
TRBD1 | TRBJ1-2 | TRBV14 | NA | TGTGCCAGCAGACAAGGACAGGGCATCTACACCTTC | CASRQGQGIYTF
TRBD2 | TRBJ2-4 | TRBV7-3 | few | TGTGCCAGCAGCTTAACTCGGACTAGCGCAAAAAACATTCAGTACTTC | CASSLTRTSAKNIQYF
TRBD1 | TRBJ1-6 | TRBV2 | NA | TGTGCCAGCACACAGGGGCAAGGTTCACCCCTCCACTTT | CASTQGQGSPLHF
NA | TRBJ2-2 | TRBV5-1 | NA | TGCGCCAGCAGCTTGGCCTTGGGCCGGTCAGCCACCGGGGAGCTGTTTTTT | CASSLALGRSATGELFF
NA | TRBJ1-1 | TRBV7-9 | NA | TGTGCCAGCAACTTTGTCGATAACACTGAAGCTTTCTTT | CASNFVDNTEAFF
TRBD1 | TRBJ1-4 | TRBV10-3 | NA | TGTGCCATCAGCCGGGGACCGGGACAGGGAAATGAAAAACTGTTTTTT | CAISRGPGQGNEKLFF
TRBD1 | TRBJ2-3 | TRBV2 | NA | TGTGCCAGCAGTGCCGGGACAGCAAGCACAGATACGCAGTATTTT | CASSAGTASTDTQYF
NA | TRBJ2-1 | TRBV2 | few | TGTGCCAGCAGTGGACACGCCGCCTCCTACAATGAGCAGTTCTTC | CASSGHAASYNEQFF
TRBD2 | TRBJ2-7 | TRBV7-6 | NA | TGTGCCAGCAGCTTATTCGAAGGACTAGCGGGAGGTCCCATTAACGAGCAGTACTTC | CASSLFEGLAGGPINEQYF
NA | TRBJ1-5 | TRBV19 | NA | TGTGCCAGTAGTAGGAGGGGTTTTGACAATCAGCCCCAGCATTTT | CASSRRGFDNQPQHF
NA | TRBJ1-3 | TRBV5-4 | NA | TGTGCCAGCAGCTTAGACGTACGGCCTGGAAACACCATATATTTT | CASSLDVRPGNTIYF
NA | TRBJ1-2 | TRBV19 | few | TGTGCCAGTGCCGATGGACGGAGCCCGAGTGGCTACACCTTC | CASADGRSPSGYTF
TRBD1 | TRBJ2-7 | TRBV5-1 | NA | TGCGCCAGCAGCCACCGGACAGGTGATAGACTCGAGCAGTACTTC | CASSHRTGDRLEQYF
NA | TRBJ2-3 | TRBV9 | NA | TGTGCCAGCAGCGTAGAACTATCCCCTAGCACAGATACGCAGTATTTT | CASSVELSPSTDTQYF
NA | TRBJ2-7 | TRBV4-3 | NA | TGCGCCAGCAGCCAAGAGACTTACTACGAGCAGTACTTC | CASSQETYYEQYF
NA | TRBJ2-1 | TRBV6-6 | NA | TGTGCCAGCAGTTACCCCCTGGATGAGCAGTTCTTC | CASSYPLDEQFF
TRBD1 | TRBJ2-7 | TRBV7-2 | NA | TGTGCCAGCAGCTTAGATCGGGACAGGGGCTACGAGCAGTACTTC | CASSLDRDRGYEQYF
TRBD1 | TRBJ1-1 | TRBV27 | NA | TGTGCCAGCAGTTCCTCGACAGGGCTGGACACTGAAGCTTTCTTT | CASSSSTGLDTEAFF
NA | TRBJ2-7 | TRBV7-9 | NA | TGTGCCAGCAGCTTAGTCCCCCTGGACGGCAGCTCCTACGAGCAGTACTTC | CASSLVPLDGSSYEQYF
NA | TRBJ2-1 | TRBV27 | once | TGTGCCAGCACTAAGGGGTCCTACAATGAGCAGTTCTTC | CASTKGSYNEQFF
TRBD1 | TRBJ1-2 | TRBV5-4 | NA | TGTGCCAGCAGCCAGATTGGACAGGGGCCCTATGGCTACACCTTC | CASSQIGQGPYGYTF
TRBD1 | TRBJ2-7 | TRBV27 | NA | TGTGCCAGCAGTTTAAGTTGGGGACAGGGCTACGAGCAGTACTTC | CASSLSWGQGYEQYF
NA | TRBJ2-1 | TRBV7-2 | NA | TGTGCCAGCAGCTCCCCATTGGTTCAGGCGCAGTTCTTC | CASSSPLVQAQFF
TRBD1 | TRBJ2-3 | TRBV6-4 | NA | TGTGCCAGCAGTGAGGGACAGGTAACAGATACGCAGTATTTT | CASSEGQVTDTQYF
TRBD1 | TRBJ1-5 | TRBV7-2 | NA | TGTGCCAGCAGCTTATTCGGGACAGGGGAACCCCAGCATTTT | CASSLFGTGEPQHF
TRBD1 | TRBJ2-7 | TRBV28 | NA | TGTGCCAGCACTCTCGGACAGGCAACCTACGAGCAGTACTTC | CASTLGQATYEQYF
NA | TRBJ1-1 | TRBV6-1 | NA | TGTGCCAGCAGTGCGGGACTTTCCTGGGGTTCGAACACTGAAGCTTTCTTT | CASSAGLSWGSNTEAFF
NA | TRBJ2-1 | TRBV18 | NA | TGTGCCAGCTCACTTACCACCGGGAACAACTACAATGAGCAGTTCTTC | CASSLTTGNNYNEQFF
NA | TRBJ2-7 | TRBV2 | NA | TGTGCCAGCAGCCTCTCGGACCGAAAAATCTCCTACGAGCAGTACTTC | CASSLSDRKISYEQYF
NA | TRBJ2-3 | TRBV20-1 | NA | TGCAGTGCCACGGGTGCAGATACGCAGTATTTT | CSATGADTQYF
TRBD2 | TRBJ2-7 | TRBV30 | medium-sized | TGTGCCTGGAGGGGGATGACTAGCGGGGGGTCCCTCTACGAGCAGTACTTC | CAWRGMTSGGSLYEQYF
NA | TRBJ2-7 | TRBV18 | NA | TGTGCCAGCTCACCACCAAACACAGGGTTCTCCTACGAGCAGTACTTC | CASSPPNTGFSYEQYF
NA | TRBJ1-6 | TRBV29-1 | NA | TGCAGCGTTGAAGAGGGGAGGACCCTCCACTTT | CSVEEGRTLHF
TRBD2 | TRBJ2-7 | TRBV4-2 | NA | TGTGCCAGCAGCCTAAGCCCAGGACTAGCGGGGCGGACAGGGTACGAGCAGTACTTC | CASSLSPGLAGRTGYEQYF
NA | TRBJ1-3 | TRBV15 | once | TGTGCCACCAGCAGAGATTACGGGAGGGGAAACACCATATATTTT | CATSRDYGRGNTIYF
NA | TRBJ2-1 | TRBV5-1 | NA | TGCGCCAGCAGCTTGGGAGAGTCCACCATCAATGAGCAGTTCTTC | CASSLGESTINEQFF